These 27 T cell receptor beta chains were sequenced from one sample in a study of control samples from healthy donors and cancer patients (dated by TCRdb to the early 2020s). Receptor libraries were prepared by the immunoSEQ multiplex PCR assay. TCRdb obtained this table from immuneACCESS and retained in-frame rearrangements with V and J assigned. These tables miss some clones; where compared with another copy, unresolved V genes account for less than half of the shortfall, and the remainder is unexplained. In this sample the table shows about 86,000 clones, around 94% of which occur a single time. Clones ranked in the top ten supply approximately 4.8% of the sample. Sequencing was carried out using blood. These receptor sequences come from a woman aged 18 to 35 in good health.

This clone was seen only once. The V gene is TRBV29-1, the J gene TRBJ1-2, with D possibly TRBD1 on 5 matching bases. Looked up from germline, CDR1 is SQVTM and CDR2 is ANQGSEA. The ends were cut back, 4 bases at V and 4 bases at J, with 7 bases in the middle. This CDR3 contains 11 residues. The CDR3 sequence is CSVAQGYGYTF. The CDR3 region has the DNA TGCAGCGTTGCCCAGGGCTATGGCTACACCTTC.

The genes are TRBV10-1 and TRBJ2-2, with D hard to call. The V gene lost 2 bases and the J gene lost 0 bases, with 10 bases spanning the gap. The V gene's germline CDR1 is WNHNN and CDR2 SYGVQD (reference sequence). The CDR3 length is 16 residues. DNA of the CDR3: TGCGCCAGCAGTGAGGCAGGCATAGCGAACACCGGGGAGCTGTTTTTT. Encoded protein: CASSEAGIANTGELFF.

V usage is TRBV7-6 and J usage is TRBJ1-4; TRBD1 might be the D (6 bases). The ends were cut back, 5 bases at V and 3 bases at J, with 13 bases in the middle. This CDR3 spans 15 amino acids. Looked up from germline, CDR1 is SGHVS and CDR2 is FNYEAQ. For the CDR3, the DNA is TGTGCCAGCAGCGGGGGGGGGCTCGCTAATGAAAAACTGTTTTTT. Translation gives CASSGGGLANEKLFF.

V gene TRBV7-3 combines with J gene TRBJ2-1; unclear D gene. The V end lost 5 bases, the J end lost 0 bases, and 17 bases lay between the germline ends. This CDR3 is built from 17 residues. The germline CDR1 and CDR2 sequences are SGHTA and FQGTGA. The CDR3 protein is CASSPPIMSRSYNEQFF. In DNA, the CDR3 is TGTGCCAGCAGCCCTCCTATTATGAGCCGCTCCTACAATGAGCAGTTCTTC.

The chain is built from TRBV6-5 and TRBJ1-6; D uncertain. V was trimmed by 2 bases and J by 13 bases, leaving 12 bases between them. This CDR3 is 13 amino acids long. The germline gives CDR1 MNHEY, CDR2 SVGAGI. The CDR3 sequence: CASSYQIRSPLHF. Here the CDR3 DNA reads TGTGCCAGCAGTTACCAAATTAGAAGTCCCCTCCACTTT.

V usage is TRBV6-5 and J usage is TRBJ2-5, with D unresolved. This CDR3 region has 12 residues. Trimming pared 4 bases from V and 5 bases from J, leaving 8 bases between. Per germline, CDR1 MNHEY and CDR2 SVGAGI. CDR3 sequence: CASSSRKETQYF. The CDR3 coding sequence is TGTGCCAGCAGTTCCCGTAAGGAGACCCAGTACTTC.

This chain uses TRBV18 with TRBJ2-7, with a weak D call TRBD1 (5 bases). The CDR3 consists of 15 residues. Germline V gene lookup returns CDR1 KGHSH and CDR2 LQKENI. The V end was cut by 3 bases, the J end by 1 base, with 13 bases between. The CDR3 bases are TGTGCCAGCTCACCTTCCCAGGGTTCTTCCTACGAGCAGTACTTC. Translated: CASSPSQGSSYEQYF.

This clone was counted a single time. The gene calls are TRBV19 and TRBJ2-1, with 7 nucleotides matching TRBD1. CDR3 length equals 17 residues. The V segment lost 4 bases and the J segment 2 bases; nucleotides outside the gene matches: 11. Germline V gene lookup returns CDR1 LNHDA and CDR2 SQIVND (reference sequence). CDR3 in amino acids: CASSTRRDSSTYNEQFF. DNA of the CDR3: TGTGCCAGTAGTACCCGACGGGACAGCTCGACCTACAATGAGCAGTTCTTC.

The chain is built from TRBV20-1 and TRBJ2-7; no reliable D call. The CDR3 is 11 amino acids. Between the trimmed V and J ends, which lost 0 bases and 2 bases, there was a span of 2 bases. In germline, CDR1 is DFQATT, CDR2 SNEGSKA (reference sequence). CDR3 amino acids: CSARETYEQYF. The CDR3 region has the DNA TGCAGTGCTAGAGAGACCTACGAGCAGTACTTC.

CDR3 DNA sequence: TGTGCCATCAGTGGGCAGGGGTCGGGGTACGAGCAGTACTTC. Encoded protein: CAISGQGSGYEQYF. This chain connects TRBV10-3 to TRBJ2-7, with D possibly TRBD1 on 6 matching bases. The CDR3 runs 14 residues. V gave up 4 bases and J gave up 4 bases, with 14 bases separating them. Germline V gene lookup returns CDR1 ENHRY and CDR2 SYGVKD.

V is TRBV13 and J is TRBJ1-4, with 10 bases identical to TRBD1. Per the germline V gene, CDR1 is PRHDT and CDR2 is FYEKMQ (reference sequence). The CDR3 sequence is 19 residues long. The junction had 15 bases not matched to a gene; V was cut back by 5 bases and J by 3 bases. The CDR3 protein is CASSPRTGGAPAANEKLFF. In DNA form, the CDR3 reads TGTGCCAGCAGCCCTAGGACAGGGGGGGCCCCTGCAGCTAATGAAAAACTGTTTTTT.

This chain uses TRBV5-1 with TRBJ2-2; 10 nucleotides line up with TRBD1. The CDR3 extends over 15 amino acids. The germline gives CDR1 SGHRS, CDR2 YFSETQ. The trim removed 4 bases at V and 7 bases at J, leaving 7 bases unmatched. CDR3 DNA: TGCGCCAGCAGCCAACGGACAGGGGGAGGCGGGGAGCTGTTTTTT. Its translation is CASSQRTGGGGELFF.

The CDR3, as DNA: TGTGCCAGCGACAGGGGGCTTGGGTTGAACACTGAAGCTTTCTTT. Translated, it gives CASDRGLGLNTEAFF. The rearrangement uses TRBV28 and TRBJ1-1, with TRBD1 matching 10 bases. CDR1 is MDHEN, CDR2 SYDVKM, per germline. The CDR3 is 15 residues long. Unmatched junction bases numbered 6, after V lost 8 bases and J lost 0 bases.

The DNA of the CDR3 is TGTGCCAGCAGCTTACCTCGGGACAGGGGGCTAAGCGAGCAGTACTTC. This encodes CASSLPRDRGLSEQYF. V is TRBV7-9 and J is TRBJ2-7, with 12 positions matching TRBD1. The junction had 8 bases not matched to a gene; V was cut back by 2 bases and J by 6 bases. The CDR3 spans 16 residues. From germline, CDR1 is SEHNR and CDR2 FQNEAQ (reference sequence).

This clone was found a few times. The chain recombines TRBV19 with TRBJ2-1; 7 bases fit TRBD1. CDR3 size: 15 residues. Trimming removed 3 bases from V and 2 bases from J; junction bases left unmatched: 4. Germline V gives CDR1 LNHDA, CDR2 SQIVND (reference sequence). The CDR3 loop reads CASSIGDSTYNEQFF. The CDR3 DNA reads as TGTGCCAGTAGTATCGGGGACAGCACCTACAATGAGCAGTTCTTC. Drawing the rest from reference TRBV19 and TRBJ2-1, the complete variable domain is DGGITQSPKYLFRKEGQNVTLSCEQNLNHDAMYWYRQDPGQGLRLIYYSQIVNDFQKGDIAEGYSVSREKKESFPLTVTSAQKNPTAFYLCASSIGDSTYNEQFFGPGTRLTVL.

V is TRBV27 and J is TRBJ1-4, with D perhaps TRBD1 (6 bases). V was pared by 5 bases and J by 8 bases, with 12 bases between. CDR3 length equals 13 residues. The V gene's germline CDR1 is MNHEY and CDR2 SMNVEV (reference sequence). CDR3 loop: CASSLYREEKLFF. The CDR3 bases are TGTGCCAGCAGTCTTTACAGGGAAGAAAAACTGTTTTTT.

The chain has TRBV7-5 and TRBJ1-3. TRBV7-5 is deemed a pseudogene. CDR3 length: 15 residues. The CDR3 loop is CVRSFFMSSGNTIYF. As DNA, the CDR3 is TGTGTCAGAAGCTTCTTCATGAGCTCTGGAAACACCATATATTTT.

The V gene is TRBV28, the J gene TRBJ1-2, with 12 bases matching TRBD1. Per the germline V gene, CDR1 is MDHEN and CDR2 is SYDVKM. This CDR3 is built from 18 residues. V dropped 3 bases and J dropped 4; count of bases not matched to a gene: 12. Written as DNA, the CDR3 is TGTGCCAGCAGTTTCGCCCGAGGGACAGGGGGCCAGAGCTATGGCTACACCTTC. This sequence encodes CASSFARGTGGQSYGYTF.

CDR3 loop: CASRQVPNTEAFF. The CDR3 nucleotides read TGCGCCAGCAGACAGGTCCCAAACACTGAAGCTTTCTTT. The chain is built from TRBV5-1 and TRBJ1-1, with TRBD1 as a possible D gene (5 bases). The CDR3 is made up of 13 amino acids. V was trimmed by 5 bases and J by 2 bases, leaving 10 bases between them. Germline V gene sequence: CDR1 SGHRS, CDR2 YFSETQ. The whole variable domain, remainder taken from reference TRBV5-1 and TRBJ1-1, is KAGVTQTPRYLIKTRGQQVTLSCSPISGHRSVSWYQQTPGQGLQFLFEYFSETQRNKGNFPGRFSGRQFSNSRSEMNVSTLELGDSALYLCASRQVPNTEAFFGQGTRLTVV.

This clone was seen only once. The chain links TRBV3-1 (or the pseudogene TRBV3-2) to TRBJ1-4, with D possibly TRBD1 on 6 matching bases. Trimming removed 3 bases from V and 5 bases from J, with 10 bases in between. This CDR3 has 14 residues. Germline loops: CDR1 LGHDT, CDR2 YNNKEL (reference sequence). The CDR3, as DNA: TGTGCCAGCAGCCAGAGGACAGCGAATGAAAAACTGTTTTTT. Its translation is CASSQRTANEKLFF.

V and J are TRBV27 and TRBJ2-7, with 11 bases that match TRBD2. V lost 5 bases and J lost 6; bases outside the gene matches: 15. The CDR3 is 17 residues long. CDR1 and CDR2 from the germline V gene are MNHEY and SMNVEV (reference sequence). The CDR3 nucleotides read TGTGCCAGCAGTCCACTGACTAGCGGGACGACCTCCCCCGAGCAGTACTTC. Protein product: CASSPLTSGTTSPEQYF.

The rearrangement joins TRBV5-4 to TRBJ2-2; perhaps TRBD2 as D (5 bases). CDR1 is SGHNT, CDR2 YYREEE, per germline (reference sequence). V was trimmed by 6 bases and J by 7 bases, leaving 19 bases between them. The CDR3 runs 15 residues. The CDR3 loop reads CASTLSASSFGELFF. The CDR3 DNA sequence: TGTGCCAGCACGCTTTCGGCTAGCAGCTTCGGGGAGCTGTTTTTT.

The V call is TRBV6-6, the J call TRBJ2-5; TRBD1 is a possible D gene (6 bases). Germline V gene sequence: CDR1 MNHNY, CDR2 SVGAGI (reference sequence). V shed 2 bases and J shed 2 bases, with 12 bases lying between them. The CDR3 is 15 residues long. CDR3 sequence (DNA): TGTGCCAGCAGTTACGTACAGGGTCGGCAAGAGACCCAGTACTTC. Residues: CASSYVQGRQETQYF.

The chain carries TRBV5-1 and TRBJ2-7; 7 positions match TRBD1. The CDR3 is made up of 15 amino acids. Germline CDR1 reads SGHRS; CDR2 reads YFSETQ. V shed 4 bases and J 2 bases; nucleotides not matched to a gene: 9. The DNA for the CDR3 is TGCGCCAGCAGCGTCCAGGGGGAGCCTACCTACGAGCAGTACTTC. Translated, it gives CASSVQGEPTYEQYF.

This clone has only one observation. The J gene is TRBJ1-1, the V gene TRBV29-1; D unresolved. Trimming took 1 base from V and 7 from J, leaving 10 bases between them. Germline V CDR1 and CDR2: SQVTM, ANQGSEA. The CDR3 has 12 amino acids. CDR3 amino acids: CSVEGWGGEAFF. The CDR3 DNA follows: TGCAGCGTTGAAGGGTGGGGAGGTGAAGCTTTCTTT.

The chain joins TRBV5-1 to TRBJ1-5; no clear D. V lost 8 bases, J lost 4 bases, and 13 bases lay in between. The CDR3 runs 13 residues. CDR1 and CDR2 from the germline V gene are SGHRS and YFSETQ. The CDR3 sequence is CARTTHLNQPQHF. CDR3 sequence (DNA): TGCGCCAGGACTACTCATTTAAATCAGCCCCAGCATTTT.

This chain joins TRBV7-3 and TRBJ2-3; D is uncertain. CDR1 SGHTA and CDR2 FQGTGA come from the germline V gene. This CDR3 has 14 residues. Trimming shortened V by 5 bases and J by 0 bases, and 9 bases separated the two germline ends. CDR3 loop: CASSLDLSTDTQYF. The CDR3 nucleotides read TGTGCCAGCAGCCTCGACCTTAGCACAGATACGCAGTATTTT.